What follows are 28 T cell receptor beta chains derived from one specimen sequenced in a study of T cells in localized non-small cell lung cancer. Produced via immunoSEQ multiplex PCR; TCRdb's table is partial and in-frame only. The sample carries more than 30,000 clones, 87% recorded once. Material: peripheral blood mononuclear cells, obtained before any cancer treatment. All receptors derive from a man between 35 and 75 years old with stage III lung adenocarcinoma.

V and J are TRBV9 and TRBJ1-6, with 8 bases identical to TRBD1. Germline CDR1 reads SGDLS; CDR2 reads YYNGEE. The V gene end was trimmed by 4 bases and the J gene end by 8 bases; junction bases not matched to a gene: 8. This CDR3 has 15 amino acids. The CDR3, as DNA: TGTGCCAGCAGCCCCCGGGACAGGCCTTATTCACCCCTCCACTTT. It codes for CASSPRDRPYSPLHF.

The chain is built from TRBV28 and TRBJ2-3, with D possibly called TRBD1 or TRBD2 (6 bases each). Trimming took off 3 bases at V and 5 bases at J, with 12 bases between the two ends. This CDR3 contains 14 residues. The germline CDR1 and CDR2 sequences are MDHEN and SYDVKM. CDR3 in amino acids: CASSFGGQEDTQYF. The CDR3 coding sequence is TGTGCCAGCAGTTTTGGGGGGCAGGAAGATACGCAGTATTTT.

The count of this clone is one. CDR3 loop: CASSPAGQVTEAFF. The CDR3 nucleotides are TGTGCCAGCTCACCGGCGGGACAGGTCACTGAAGCTTTCTTT. This chain connects TRBV18 to TRBJ1-1; 8 bases are shared with TRBD1. This CDR3 comprises 14 residues. V shed 3 bases, J shed 4 bases, and the junction held 4 bases outside the gene matches. Germline lookup yields CDR1 KGHSH and CDR2 LQKENI.

This chain uses TRBV21-1 with TRBJ2-5; TRBD2, the table's D call, lacks a check against the DNA. TRBV21-1 counts as a pseudogene. The CDR3 sequence is 18 residues long. In DNA, the CDR3 is TGTGCCAGCAGCAAGGGACTAGCGGGGGCATTGTACCAAGAGACCCAGTACTTC. It encodes CASSKGLAGALYQETQYF.

This clone was recorded once. The V call is TRBV5-1, the J call TRBJ2-6; a weak D match, TRBD2 (5 bases). Trimming pared 0 bases from V and 8 bases from J, leaving 18 bases between. This CDR3 is built from 17 residues. CDR1 and CDR2 from the germline V gene are SGHRS and YFSETQ. The CDR3 coding sequence is TGCGCCAGCAGCTTGGATCGGCTAGCCACCTATTCCAACGTCCTGACTTTC. It codes for CASSLDRLATYSNVLTF. The full variable domain, with the rest looked up from reference TRBV5-1 and TRBJ2-6, is KAGVTQTPRYLIKTRGQQVTLSCSPISGHRSVSWYQQTPGQGLQFLFEYFSETQRNKGNFPGRFSGRQFSNSRSEMNVSTLELGDSALYLCASSLDRLATYSNVLTFGAGSRLTVL.

The V and J genes are TRBV5-1 and TRBJ2-5; a possible D gene is TRBD1 (5 bases). The germline V gene encodes CDR1 SGHRS and CDR2 YFSETQ. Trimming took off 0 bases at V and 4 bases at J, with 10 bases between the two ends. This CDR3 has 14 amino acids. The CDR3 DNA follows: TGCGCCAGCAGCTTGGGAACAGGAGTAGAGACCCAGTACTTC. It is translated as CASSLGTGVETQYF.

The chain couples TRBV7-6 to TRBJ2-7, with D possibly being TRBD1 or TRBD2 (5 bases each). This CDR3 is built from 13 residues. Germline V gene sequence: CDR1 SGHVS, CDR2 FNYEAQ. V gave up 1 base and J gave up 3 bases, with 7 bases separating them. The CDR3 DNA reads TGTGCCAGCAGCTTAGGAGGGGTCTACGAGCAGTACTTC. It codes for CASSLGGVYEQYF.

The table lists this clone with a count of one. The J gene is TRBJ1-2, the V gene TRBV29-1; D is unclear. From germline, CDR1 is SQVTM and CDR2 ANQGSEA. Trimming cost V 6 bases and J 4 bases, with 12 bases left between them. The CDR3 has 12 amino acids. The CDR3 coding sequence is TGCAGCGTGATCCGGGAGAGCTATGGCTACACCTTC. Translating gives CSVIRESYGYTF. Based on the CDR3 plus reference TRBV29-1 and TRBJ1-2, the full variable domain is SAVISQKPSRDICQRGTSLTIQCQVDSQVTMMFWYRQQPGQSLTLIATANQGSEATYESGFVIDKFPISRPNLTFSTLTVSNMSPEDSSIYLCSVIRESYGYTFGSGTRLTVV.

This chain connects TRBV6-6 to TRBJ1-1; the match to TRBD1 covers 8 bases. Losses at the gene ends were 0 bases for V and 3 bases for J; bases not matched to a gene: 3. The CDR3 has 15 amino acids. In germline, CDR1 is MNHNY, CDR2 SVGAGI (reference sequence). The CDR3 DNA is TGTGCCAGCAGTTACTCCTTCAGGGGGCACACTGAAGCTTTCTTT. Translation: CASSYSFRGHTEAFF.

V usage is TRBV27 and J usage is TRBJ1-1; D is unresolved. Between the trimmed V and J ends, which lost 4 bases and 1 base, there was a span of 7 bases. The germline gives CDR1 MNHEY, CDR2 SMNVEV (reference sequence). CDR3 length equals 13 residues. CDR3 protein: CASSYLKNTEAFF. In nucleotides, the CDR3 is TGTGCCAGCAGTTATCTCAAGAACACTGAAGCTTTCTTT.

This chain connects TRBV19 to TRBJ2-7; D is unresolved. The CDR3 totals 14 residues. Germline values: CDR1 LNHDA, CDR2 SQIVND (reference sequence). V dropped 9 bases and J dropped 5 bases, with 20 bases sitting between them. The CDR3 reads CASGSSWGIDEQYF. As DNA, the CDR3 is TGTGCCAGCGGAAGTAGTTGGGGTATTGACGAGCAGTACTTC.

V and J are TRBV19 and TRBJ1-4, with 10 bases that match TRBD1. Germline CDR1 reads LNHDA; CDR2 reads SQIVND (reference sequence). The ends lost 6 bases at V and 13 bases at J; junction bases unmatched: 11. CDR3 length: 14 residues. The DNA for the CDR3 is TGTGCCAGTAGGCGGACAGGGGGTGGGCTCGGACTGTTTTTT. Its protein product is CASRRTGGGLGLFF. Together with reference TRBV19 and TRBJ1-4, the CDR3 gives the full variable domain: DGGITQSPKYLFRKEGQNVTLSCEQNLNHDAMYWYRQDPGQGLRLIYYSQIVNDFQKGDIAEGYSVSREKKESFPLTVTSAQKNPTAFYLCASRRTGGGLGLFFGSGTQLSVL.

V gene TRBV6-6 combines with J gene TRBJ2-1, with TRBD1 matching over 8 bases. In germline, CDR1 is MNHNY, CDR2 SVGAGI (reference sequence). The CDR3 consists of 16 residues. Trimming at V came to 2 bases and at J to 1 base, leaving 4 bases not matched to a gene. The CDR3 region has the DNA TGTGCCAGCAGTTACCACAACAGGGGGTCCTACAATGAGCAGTTCTTC. It specifies CASSYHNRGSYNEQFF.

This clone was seen just once. The gene calls are TRBV6-5 and TRBJ2-1, with D maybe TRBD1 (6 bases). Trimming removed 6 bases at V and 7 bases at J, with 10 bases between. Germline CDR1 MNHEY, CDR2 SVGAGI. The CDR3 runs to 12 residues. This CDR3 is CASRQGRNEQFF. CDR3 nucleotides: TGTGCCAGCAGGCAGGGGCGAAATGAGCAGTTCTTC.

The chain uses TRBV5-6 and TRBJ1-5; a possible D gene is TRBD1 (5 bases). The length of the CDR3 is 14 residues. The germline V and J ends were trimmed by 4 bases and 1 base, with 9 bases remaining between them. Germline CDR1 and CDR2: SGHDT and YYEEEE. CDR3 residues: CASSRGGSNQPQHF. For the CDR3, the DNA is TGTGCCAGCAGCCGGGGGGGGAGCAATCAGCCCCAGCATTTT. The full variable domain, rest sourced from reference TRBV5-6 and TRBJ1-5, is DAGVTQSPTHLIKTRGQQVTLRCSPKSGHDTVSWYQQALGQGPQFIFQYYEEEERQRGNFPDRFSGHQFPNYSSELNVNALLLGDSALYLCASSRGGSNQPQHFGDGTRLSIL.

The chain employs TRBV10-3 and TRBJ1-5; the D is unclear. CDR3 length: 15 amino acids. In germline, CDR1 is ENHRY, CDR2 SYGVKD. V lost 8 bases and J lost 7, with 21 bases in between. The CDR3 coding sequence is TGTGCCATCTCGGGCCCGGGGAGGGCTGGGCAGCCCCAGCATTTT. This gives the protein CAISGPGRAGQPQHF.

The rearrangement uses TRBV7-2 and TRBJ2-7; a weak D match, TRBD1 (6 bases). CDR1 is SGHTA, CDR2 FQGNSA, per germline. Trimming removed 1 base at V and 4 bases at J, with 8 bases between. The CDR3 consists of 13 residues. The CDR3 DNA reads as TGTGCCAGCAGCTTAGGGGACACTTACGAGCAGTACTTC. This codes for CASSLGDTYEQYF.

This sequence joins TRBV2 and TRBJ2-3; TRBD2 matches at 9 bases. The CDR3 is 14 amino acids. V shed 9 bases and J 3 bases; nucleotides not matched to a gene: 7. The germline gives CDR1 SNHLY, CDR2 FYNNEI. The CDR3 spells CARQGRGGTDTQYF. The CDR3 DNA sequence: TGTGCCAGGCAGGGGCGGGGGGGTACAGATACGCAGTATTTT.

This clone was counted only a few times. The gene calls are TRBV10-3 and TRBJ1-5; D unclear. CDR1 and CDR2 from the germline V gene are ENHRY and SYGVKD. CDR3 length: 12 residues. Trimming stripped 3 bases from V and 4 bases from J, with 4 bases between. The CDR3 region has the DNA TGTGCCATCAGTGACCGGAATCAGCCCCAGCATTTT. Its translation: CAISDRNQPQHF.

The V call is TRBV10-1, the J call TRBJ1-4; possible D gene TRBD1, 5 bases. Trimming stripped 7 bases from V and 6 bases from J, with 21 bases between. The CDR3 is made up of 16 amino acids. Germline V CDR1 and CDR2: WNHNN, SYGVQD (reference sequence). CDR3 residues: CASKDRAVQGDEKLFF. DNA of the CDR3: TGCGCCAGCAAAGACCGTGCGGTGCAGGGTGATGAAAAACTGTTTTTT.

The gene calls are TRBV27 and TRBJ2-3, with D perhaps given as TRBD1 or TRBD2 (5 bases each). V lost 1 base and J 2 bases, leaving 25 bases between the germline ends. The CDR3 contains 20 residues. Germline-derived CDR1 and CDR2 are MNHEY and SMNVEV (reference sequence). Here the CDR3 reads CASSLLNAGWPGTDTDTQYF. Here the CDR3 DNA reads TGTGCCAGCAGTTTATTGAACGCTGGGTGGCCCGGGACGGACACAGATACGCAGTATTTT.

V and J are TRBV14 and TRBJ1-1; 7 bases line up with TRBD1. CDR1 is SGHDN, CDR2 FVKESK, per germline. This CDR3 comprises 15 residues. The trim removed 2 bases at V and 5 bases at J, leaving 8 bases unmatched. The CDR3: CASSQHGQAWTEAFF. The CDR3 DNA sequence: TGTGCCAGCAGCCAACACGGACAGGCGTGGACTGAAGCTTTCTTT.

The chain has TRBV4-3 and TRBJ1-5; D perhaps matches TRBD1 (5 bases). The V end was cut by 0 bases, the J end by 5 bases, with 11 bases between. The CDR3 spans 15 residues. The germline V gene has CDR1 LGHNA and CDR2 YSLEER. The CDR3 nucleotides are TGCGCCAGCAGCCAAGATCTTCGGGGGGATCAGCCCCAGCATTTT. Amino acid sequence: CASSQDLRGDQPQHF.

The CDR3 DNA reads as TGTGCCAGTAGACAGGCAGCAACTAATGAAAAACTGTTTTTT. This codes for CASRQAATNEKLFF. The V and J genes are TRBV19 and TRBJ1-4; weak D call: TRBD1 (5 bases). V shed 6 bases and J shed 0 bases, with 8 bases lying between them. Germline V gene lookup returns CDR1 LNHDA and CDR2 SQIVND (reference sequence). This CDR3 has 14 residues.

V gene TRBV27 combines with J gene TRBJ2-1; TRBD2 matches 11 bases. V was pared by 1 base and J by 5 bases, with 4 bases of the junction left unmatched. The CDR3 extends over 16 amino acids. Per germline, CDR1 MNHEY and CDR2 SMNVEV (reference sequence). CDR3 region: CASSLLLAGVHNEQFF. DNA for the CDR3: TGTGCCAGCAGTTTATTACTAGCGGGGGTGCACAATGAGCAGTTCTTC.

The chain uses TRBV9 and TRBJ1-3; D not certain. This CDR3 has 17 residues. Germline-derived CDR1 and CDR2 are SGDLS and YYNGEE. Trimming stripped 0 bases from V and 4 bases from J, with 17 bases between. The CDR3 DNA sequence: TGTGCCAGCAGCGTAGAGGCTGGAGGAGGGTTCGGAAACACCATATATTTT. Its protein is CASSVEAGGGFGNTIYF.

The chain is built from TRBV28 and TRBJ1-6; 7 positions match TRBD1. This CDR3 region has 15 residues. V lost 3 bases, J lost 7 bases, and 6 bases stayed unmatched. Per the germline V gene, CDR1 is MDHEN and CDR2 is SYDVKM. CDR3 amino acids: CASSFRDSENSPLHF. Here the CDR3 DNA reads TGTGCCAGCAGTTTCCGGGACAGTGAAAATTCACCCCTCCACTTT.

This rearrangement joins TRBV28 to TRBJ2-7; TRBD1 aligns across 8 bases. J gave up 2 bases and V 5 bases, and 5 bases lay outside the gene matches. The germline CDR1 and CDR2 sequences are MDHEN and SYDVKM. This CDR3 is 14 amino acids long. In nucleotides, the CDR3 is TGTGCCAGCAGTGCCCACAGGGGGGCCTACGAGCAGTACTTC. Translating gives CASSAHRGAYEQYF.